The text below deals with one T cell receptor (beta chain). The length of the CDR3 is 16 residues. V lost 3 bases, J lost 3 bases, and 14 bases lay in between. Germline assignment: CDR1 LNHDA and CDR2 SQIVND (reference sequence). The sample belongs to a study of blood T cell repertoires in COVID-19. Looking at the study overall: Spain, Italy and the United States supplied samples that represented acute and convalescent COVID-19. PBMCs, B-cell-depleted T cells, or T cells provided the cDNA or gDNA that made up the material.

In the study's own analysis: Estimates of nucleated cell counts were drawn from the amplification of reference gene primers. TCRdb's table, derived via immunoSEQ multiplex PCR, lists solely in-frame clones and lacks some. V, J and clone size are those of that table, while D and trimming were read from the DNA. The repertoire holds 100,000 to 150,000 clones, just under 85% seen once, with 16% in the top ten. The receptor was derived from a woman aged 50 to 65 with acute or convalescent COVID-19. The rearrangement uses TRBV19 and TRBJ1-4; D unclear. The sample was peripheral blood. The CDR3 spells CASSIGLYGANEKLFF. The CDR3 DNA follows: TGTGCCAGTAGTATTGGACTTTACGGGGCTAATGAAAAACTGTTTTTT.